The present T cell receptor (beta chain) was sequenced within a study of shared clonotypes between healthy human individuals. Whole-study context: Plates per donor: three CD4 naive, three CD4 memory, two CD8 naive, one CD8 memory.

The naive CD8 subset, CD45RO-negative cells positively selected for CCR7, excluded terminally differentiated effector memory CD45RA+ cells. Donors comprised healthy HIV-negative adults lacking recent acute infections or vaccinations. For sorted subsets, about 200 ng DNA per replicate equaled 30,000 or so T cell genomes. Sequenced by immunoSEQ multiplex PCR; TCRdb stores in-frame clones only, minus some. This sample yields about 2 million clones, of which 85% to 95% are seen a single time; more than 0.95% belongs to the top ten. Germline CDR1 is MNHEY and CDR2 is SMNVEV (reference sequence). Trimming cost V 6 bases and J 1 base, with 7 bases left between them. CDR3 length: 13 residues.

The sequenced sample consisted of naive CD8+ T cells sorted from blood. This chain connects TRBV27 to TRBJ2-1, with D hard to call. This receptor was identified in a young man in good health. CDR3 sequence (DNA): TGTGCCAGCAGCCCTCGGTCCTACAATGAGCAGTTCTTC. Its translation is CASSPRSYNEQFF.